The 17 T cell receptor beta chains listed next were all sequenced from one sample in a study of CD8+CD57+ T cells in acquired aplastic anemia. Both TCR beta VDJ combination and CDR3 sequence profiling were carried out. Genomic DNA was the template for this profiling. Via MiXCR, TCRdb re-called the reads, giving one row per CDR3 protein. This table holds 150,000 to 200,000 distinct CDR3 sequences, 45% to 50% found once. Input material: sorted CD4+, CD8+, or CD8+CD57+ T cells (not recorded which) from PBMCs. Receptors were obtained from a human donor in good health.

This chain connects TRBV19 to TRBJ1-5; 7 nucleotides line up with TRBD1. With V trimmed by 4 bases and J by 2 bases, 5 bases remained unmatched. The germline CDR1 and CDR2 sequences are LNHDA and SQIVND (reference sequence). The CDR3 is 15 amino acids. In DNA, the CDR3 is TGTGCCAGTAGTACACAGGGGAATGGCAATCAGCCCCAGCATTTT. It yields the protein CASSTQGNGNQPQHF.

The sample holds many counts of this clonotype. Possible read error: a much larger clone is one base away. V usage is TRBV24-1 and J usage is TRBJ2-5; 7 nucleotides agree with TRBD1. The germline gives CDR1 KGHDR, CDR2 SFDVKD. The CDR3 is 13 residues long. Germline trimming cut 4 bases from V and 7 bases from J; bases unmatched to any gene: 5. CDR3 coding DNA: TGTGCCACCAGTGACAGGTACAGGGGGACCCAGTACTTC. Translation: CATSDRYRGTQYF.

The chain links TRBV10-3 to TRBJ2-7, with D perhaps TRBD1 (6 bases). Per germline, CDR1 ENHRY and CDR2 SYGVKD. The CDR3 is 13 residues long. The V end was cut by 2 bases, the J end by 6 bases, with 11 bases between. CDR3 in DNA: TGTGCCATCAGTGAGGGGACAACAGGCGAGCAGTACTTC. Its translation is CAISEGTTGEQYF.

This clonotype was seen just once. This chain connects TRBV20-1 to TRBJ2-1, with D perhaps matching TRBD2 (6 bases). V dropped 0 bases and J dropped 5 bases, with 8 bases sitting between them. From germline, CDR1 is DFQATT and CDR2 SNEGSKA (reference sequence). This CDR3 has 13 residues. CDR3 region: CSAREGGNNEQFF. Written as DNA, the CDR3 is TGCAGTGCTAGAGAAGGAGGGAACAATGAGCAGTTCTTC.

The chain couples TRBV20-1 to TRBJ2-7; no clear D. CDR1 and CDR2 from the germline V gene are DFQATT and SNEGSKA (reference sequence). CDR3 length equals 15 residues. Between the trimmed V and J ends, which lost 6 bases and 2 bases, there was a span of 20 bases. CDR3 in DNA: TGCAGTGCCCCGACCCGGGCAGCGCCCCCCTACGAGCAGTACTTC. It codes for CSAPTRAAPPYEQYF.

About this clonotype itself: The junction departs from germline at one end; a sequencing error may be responsible. This chain links TRBV19 with TRBJ1-2; D is ambiguous. Germline CDR1 and CDR2: LNHDA and SQIVND (reference sequence). The CDR3 is made up of 11 amino acids. CDR3 nucleotides: TGTGCCAGTAGTAAAGGGCGTGGCTACGCCTTC. It yields the protein CASSKGRGYAF.

This clonotype was seen a few times. The V and J genes are TRBV10-3 and TRBJ1-6; D gene unclear. V was trimmed by 0 bases and J by 7 bases, leaving 7 bases between them. Germline assignment: CDR1 ENHRY and CDR2 SYGVKD. The CDR3 is 14 amino acids. In nucleotides, the CDR3 is TGTGCCATCAGTGAGTCGACTATGAATTCACCCCTCCACTTT. This sequence encodes CAISESTMNSPLHF.

Worth noting for this clonotype: This clone may be a read error of a much larger clone one base away. This rearrangement joins TRBV12-3 or TRBV12-4 to TRBJ1-2, with 8 nucleotides matching TRBD1. J gave up 4 bases and V 5 bases, and 9 bases lay outside the gene matches. CDR3 size: 15 residues. DNA for the CDR3: TGTGCCAGCAGTCGGCCGGGACAGGTGAGCTATGGCTACACCTTC. It is translated as CASSRPGQVSYGYTF.

In this sample, this clonotype turned up many times. The chain recombines TRBV2 with TRBJ2-7, with D possibly TRBD2 on 5 matching bases. CDR3 length: 15 residues. CDR1 and CDR2 (germline): SNHLY, FYNNEI. V was shortened by 5 bases and J by 2 bases, with 16 bases between the two germline ends. CDR3 residues: CASSRQDPGTYEQYF. The CDR3, as DNA: TGTGCCAGCAGTCGGCAAGACCCGGGGACCTACGAGCAGTACTTC.

V and J are TRBV6-1 and TRBJ1-5, with D hard to call. The length of the CDR3 is 16 residues. The germline V gene encodes CDR1 MNHNS and CDR2 SASEGT. V gave up 5 bases and J gave up 0 bases, with 14 bases separating them. In DNA, the CDR3 is TGTGCCAGCAGTAGATTCCGGGAGTCTAGCAATCAGCCCCAGCATTTT. Amino acids: CASSRFRESSNQPQHF.

There are a few counts of this clonotype. The V and J genes are TRBV2 and TRBJ1-6, with D possibly being TRBD1 (5 bases). Germline lookup yields CDR1 SNHLY and CDR2 FYNNEI. The V gene lost 4 bases and the J gene lost 7 bases, with 8 bases spanning the gap. This CDR3 has 13 amino acids. CDR3 residues: CASSARVNSPLHF. CDR3 DNA sequence: TGTGCCAGCAGTGCCAGGGTCAATTCACCCCTCCACTTT. The whole variable domain, remainder taken from reference TRBV2 and TRBJ1-6, is EPEVTQTPSHQVTQMGQEVILRCVPISNHLYFYWYRQILGQKVEFLVSFYNNEISEKSEIFDDQFSVERPDGSNFTLKIRSTKLEDSAMYFCASSARVNSPLHFGNGTRLTVT.

In this sample, this clonotype turned up a few times. The V and J genes are TRBV4-3 and TRBJ2-3; possibly TRBD2 for D (6 bases). Looked up from germline, CDR1 is LGHNA and CDR2 is YSLEER. The CDR3 has 15 amino acids. The ends were cut back, 4 bases at V and 5 bases at J, with 16 bases in the middle. CDR3 protein: CASSPGTRVGDTQYF. The CDR3 DNA follows: TGCGCCAGCAGCCCCGGGACTCGGGTCGGAGATACGCAGTATTTT.

This chain connects TRBV20-1 to TRBJ1-1; tentative D call: TRBD1 (5 bases). CDR1 and CDR2 from the germline V gene are DFQATT and SNEGSKA (reference sequence). CDR3 length equals 15 residues. Trimming stripped 5 bases from V and 5 bases from J, with 21 bases between. Here the CDR3 DNA reads TGCAGTGCTCCCGAGCCCTTCCAGGGACGGACTGAAGCTTTCTTT. Translation gives CSAPEPFQGRTEAFF.

V gene TRBV18 combines with J gene TRBJ1-6, with D possibly being TRBD1 (5 bases). CDR3 length: 16 residues. The germline gives CDR1 KGHSH, CDR2 LQKENI. V was cut by 1 base and J by 7 bases, with 14 bases left in between. CDR3 protein: CASSPRLRQSNSPLHF. The CDR3 nucleotides are TGTGCCAGCTCACCACGGCTGAGACAGAGCAATTCACCCCTCCACTTT.

V is TRBV29-1 and J is TRBJ1-4, with no clear D. V lost 4 bases and J lost 6, with 15 bases in between. Germline loops: CDR1 SQVTM, CDR2 ANQGSEA. The CDR3 covers 14 residues. The CDR3 loop is CSVGGPTLYEKLFF. CDR3 in DNA: TGCAGCGTTGGAGGGCCTACTCTATATGAAAAACTGTTTTTT.

The genes are TRBV20-1 and TRBJ2-1; 15 nucleotides line up with TRBD2. The CDR3 is 12 residues long. Germline V gives CDR1 DFQATT, CDR2 SNEGSKA (reference sequence). This CDR3 reads CRGLAGGNEQFF. Written as DNA, the CDR3 is TGCAGGGGACTAGCGGGAGGCAATGAGCAGTTCTTC.

The chain is built from TRBV2 and TRBJ2-5, with no clear D. The CDR3 has 11 amino acids. Trimming took 7 bases from V and 4 from J, leaving 7 bases between them. Looked up from germline, CDR1 is SNHLY and CDR2 is FYNNEI. The CDR3 DNA follows: TGTGCCAGCATGCTGTTAGAGACCCAGTACTTC. Translated, it gives CASMLLETQYF.